The text below deals with one T cell receptor beta chain. This clonotype has only one observation. Its antigen is not yet known. Base qualities are not recorded, but no much larger clone differs from it by a single base. One read is thin evidence. This sample is part of a study of type 1 and type 2 diabetes patients (dated by TCRdb to 2015 to 2016). About the full investigation: Under 10 type 1 diabetes patients, four type 2 diabetes patients and roughly six nondiabetic controls were recruited in China to form the cohort. Throughout the study, CD4 or CD8 MicroBeads on MACS columns were used to positively select CD4+ and CD8+ T cells from PBMCs. The whole study generated approximately 18 million paired-end reads. TCRbeta repertoires were profiled by high-throughput sequencing in the study to compare type 1 diabetes, type 2 diabetes and nondiabetic individuals. For the type 1 diabetes patients, the type 2 diabetes patients acted as a disease comparison group. When roughly 20-cycle amplification was compared with approximately 25-cycle amplification, V gene usage looked similar, suggesting that primer efficiencies were similar and PCR bias was random. Paired-end sequencing of TCRbeta libraries was performed on Illumina HiSeq 2000 or MiSeq instruments.

Reading from cysteine to phenylalanine, the CDR3 counts 15 amino acids. CDR3 DNA is the only sequence kept; it has 45 bases, read in frame from the first base. V and J lose 5 bases and 6 bases, and a span of 20 bases separates them. According to the germline V gene, CDR1 reads MNHEY and CDR2 reads SVGEGT. What the work shows at the level of the full study, not this receptor alone: Type 2 diabetes and control samples had highly correlated V and J gene usage patterns, with the correlation between samples averaging roughly 0.97. In both CD4+ and CD8+ T cells, type 2 diabetes repertoires were highly diverse, with diversity significantly greater than that of type 1 diabetes repertoires. The study groups were not matched for age and gender, which could possibly have biased interpretation. Because only a limited number of T2D and control samples were sequenced, some T1D-only HECs might also be present in more T2D or control samples. Few highly-expanded CD4+ clones, median one, were found in type 2 diabetes patients, accounting for a median about 4.2% of reads.

Standard classification criteria for type 1 or type 2 diabetes were met by all diabetic patients, and glucose and C-peptide were assessed by WHO-recommended methods. Exclusion applied to any donor with other autoimmune diseases or infections within the previous four weeks. From each participant, about 10 milliliters of peripheral blood were collected. LymphoPrep density separation was used to isolate PBMCs. Sequencing was carried out with an Illumina MiSeq. For TCRbeta CDR3 amplification, the template was genomic DNA taken from the sorted T cell subsets. Multiplex PCR with 30 forward and 13 reverse primers amplified the TCRbeta CDR3 region. PCR products were purified with AMPure XP beads, then indices and adaptors were added in a second roughly 23-cycle PCR. Before sequencing, the QIAquick Gel Extraction Kit was used to gel-purify the libraries. The published analysis was carried out like this. Paired-end reads were merged using FLASH and were aligned with IgBLAST to IMGT V, D and J germline references. Reads with less than 70% alignment identity to germline references were removed, leaving roughly 12,000,000 reads across the study. IMGT definitions were followed to assign CDR3 boundaries, reading frame and productivity. Highly-expanded clones were defined as clones at or above 1% of reads, and diversity was measured by normalized Shannon entropy. Unpaired two-tailed t-tests were used to test group differences in Shannon entropy. TCRdb redid the processing of the public reads, applying fastp at Q25 and MiXCR, and retained in-frame beta chains. Duplicate CDR3 protein sequences are folded into a single record with the most common DNA and genes. None of the V and J calls come from the authors' own analysis; TCRdb made them. The sample contains under 300,000 distinct CDR3 sequences, 45% to 60% of them found a single time. The ten most abundant clones make up around 15% of the sample.

Sequenced input: peripheral blood mononuclear cells (PBMCs). The sequence links TRBV6-2 or TRBV6-3 to TRBJ2-7; the D gene assignment is ambiguous. The origin of this receptor is a man between 18 and 29 years old with type 2 diabetes. CDR3 protein: CASSPLFSFSVEQYF. The DNA sequence follows: TGTGCCAGCAGTCCACTTTTTAGTTTTTCCGTCGAGCAGTACTTC.